Shown below are 21 T cell receptor beta chains from a single sample sequenced in a study of CD8+CD57+ T cells in acquired aplastic anemia. Genomic DNA templated the TCR beta VDJ and CDR3 profiling. Using its own MiXCR run on the reads, TCRdb lists one record per CDR3 protein. The top ten hold 4% of the sample, which has hundreds of thousands of distinct CDR3 sequences, about 70% seen once. The sample consisted of sorted CD4+, CD8+, or CD8+CD57+ T cells (not recorded which) from PBMCs. Receptors originate from a human donor in good health, serving as a control.

As to this clonotype: The junction differs from germline at one of its ends, possibly a read error. This chain joins TRBV9 and TRBJ1-2; D is undetermined. The CDR3 has 12 amino acids. Germline CDR1 and CDR2: SGDLS and YYNGEE. The CDR3 DNA reads as TGTGCCAGCAGCGAACACCAGCATAGCGACACGTTC. It specifies CASSEHQHSDTF. Full variable domain (outside the CDR3, taken from reference TRBV9 and TRBJ1-2): DSGVTQTPKHLITATGQRVTLRCSPRSGDLSVYWYQQSLDQGLQFLIQYYNGEERAKGNILERFSAQQFPDLHSELNLSSLELGDSALYFCASSEHQHSDTFGSGTRLTVV.

This clonotype was observed a single time. This chain links TRBV10-3 with TRBJ2-1; no clear D gene. Germline loops: CDR1 ENHRY, CDR2 SYGVKD. This CDR3 has 14 residues. Trimming removed 4 bases from V and 3 bases from J, with 10 bases in between. CDR3 nucleotide sequence: TGTGCCATCAGTGTCGAGGACGGCTACAATGAGCAGTTCTTC. Its protein is CAISVEDGYNEQFF.

V gene TRBV18 combines with J gene TRBJ2-6; no clear D. The CDR3 has 18 residues. V was trimmed by 0 bases and J by 1 base, leaving 13 bases between them. Germline values: CDR1 KGHSH, CDR2 LQKENI. CDR3 sequence: CASSPPMGRLSGANVLTF. The CDR3, as DNA: TGTGCCAGCTCACCACCTATGGGCAGACTTTCTGGGGCCAACGTCCTGACTTTC.

V is TRBV12-3 or TRBV12-4 and J is TRBJ2-2; a possible D gene is TRBD2 (5 bases). The V and J ends lost 6 bases and 1 base respectively, with 12 bases between them. The CDR3 runs to 15 residues. CDR3 coding DNA: TGTGCCAGCAGCGGAGTTAGCGTGAACACCGGGGAGCTGTTTTTT. As protein: CASSGVSVNTGELFF.

The chain uses TRBV5-4 and TRBJ2-3; 9 bases align to TRBD2. Looked up from germline, CDR1 is SGHNT and CDR2 is YYREEE (reference sequence). The CDR3 totals 15 residues. The J segment lost 7 bases and the V segment lost 3 bases, leaving 9 bases of the junction unmatched. This CDR3 reads CASSSDSGGSHTQYF. As DNA, the CDR3 is TGTGCCAGCAGCTCCGATAGCGGGGGTTCCCATACGCAGTATTTT. The entire variable domain, with the rest obtained from reference TRBV5-4 and TRBJ2-3, is as follows: ETGVTQSPTHLIKTRGQQVTLRCSSQSGHNTVSWYQQALGQGPQFIFQYYREEENGRGNFPPRFSGLQFPNYSSELNVNALELDDSALYLCASSSDSGGSHTQYFGPGTRLTVL.

Note on this clonotype: Mismatch with germline at one junction end may stem from a read error. V is TRBV2 and J is TRBJ2-5; D is ambiguous. The CDR3 length is 14 residues. Germline V gives CDR1 SNHLY, CDR2 FYNNEI. The CDR3 DNA follows: TGTGCCAGCAGTCGGTTTGGGGAAAGGGTGACCGAGTACTTC. Encoded protein: CASSRFGERVTEYF.

On this clonotype itself: The junction and the germline gene differ at one end; a read error may be behind it. This chain joins TRBV7-3 and TRBJ2-7; D is ambiguous. The V gene's germline CDR1 is SGHTA and CDR2 FQGTGA. The CDR3 consists of 14 residues. The CDR3: CASSLAGTSYEQCF. The CDR3 nucleotides are TGTGCCAGCAGCTTGGCTGGCACCTCCTACGAGCAGTGTTTC.

This clonotype came up once. The chain couples TRBV5-1 to TRBJ2-5; D remains unclear. The V gene's germline CDR1 is SGHRS and CDR2 YFSETQ. V was pared by 5 bases and J by 2 bases, with 10 bases between. The CDR3 covers 13 residues. CDR3 residues: CASRETPQETQYF. CDR3 DNA sequence: TGCGCCAGCAGAGAAACGCCACAAGAGACCCAGTACTTC. Drawing the rest from reference TRBV5-1 and TRBJ2-5, the complete variable domain is KAGVTQTPRYLIKTRGQQVTLSCSPISGHRSVSWYQQTPGQGLQFLFEYFSETQRNKGNFPGRFSGRQFSNSRSEMNVSTLELGDSALYLCASRETPQETQYFGPGTRLLVL.

This clonotype was counted a single time. The rearrangement joins TRBV24-1 to TRBJ2-3; 10 positions agree with TRBD1. This CDR3 contains 15 residues. Germline V gives CDR1 KGHDR, CDR2 SFDVKD. With V trimmed by 4 bases and J by 11 bases, 11 bases remained unmatched. In nucleotides, the CDR3 is TGTGCCACCAGTGACCCGGGACAGGGGAGGAATGAGCAGTATTTT. This encodes CATSDPGQGRNEQYF.

About this clonotype: No conserved phenylalanine or tryptophan is present at the end of the CDR3, so a read error is the likely explanation. The limits of the CDR3 on the DNA are not certain, so only TCRdb's listed CDR3 is given. The V and J genes are TRBV14 and TRBJ2-2; the table's D gene call, TRBD2, was not cross checked with the DNA. The germline V gene encodes CDR1 SGHDN and CDR2 FVKESK. Inclusive of both ends, the CDR3 amounts to 13 amino acids. CDR3 protein: CASSPRHGRDSPL.

This clonotype showed up just once. At one end the junction does not follow the germline gene, possibly because of a read error. The CDR3 loop is CASSFPRGGCTF. CDR3 coding DNA: TGTGCCAGCAGTTTTCCGCGGGGTGGCTGCACCTTC. The chain recombines TRBV7-9 with TRBJ1-2; no clear D gene. The CDR3 has 12 amino acids. Germline V gene data show CDR1 as SEHNR and CDR2 as FQNEAQ (reference sequence).

Points on this clonotype: A read error is likely, as this CDR3 ends without the conserved phenylalanine or tryptophan. The DNA is left out, because the CDR3 cannot be placed on it with certainty; the CDR3 is given as TCRdb lists it. V usage is TRBV7-6 and J usage is TRBJ2-7; the table assigns TRBD1, which was not confirmed against the DNA. Germline assignment: CDR1 SGHVS and CDR2 FNYEAQ. Termini included, the CDR3 measures 13 amino acids. This CDR3 is CASSLGETQYLGP.

The count of this clonotype is one. J is TRBJ1-3 and V is TRBV20-1; no clear D. The CDR3 contains 13 residues. Germline V lookup: CDR1 DFQATT, CDR2 SNEGSKA (reference sequence). The ends were cut back, 5 bases at V and 11 bases at J, with 19 bases in the middle. CDR3 residues: CSASWGTETAIYF. The DNA of the CDR3 is TGCAGTGCTTCTTGGGGTACCGAGACTGCCATATATTTT.

This clonotype came up a few times. The junction differs from germline at one of its ends, possibly a read error. CDR3 sequence: CASLGAVGVGGYAF. The CDR3, as DNA: TGTGCCAGCCTCGGGGCAGTAGGGGTAGGGGGCTACGCCTTC. This chain uses TRBV25-1 with TRBJ1-2; 7 bases agree with TRBD1. Germline CDR1 and CDR2: MGHDK and SYGVNS. CDR3 length: 14 amino acids.

In this sample, this clonotype turned up many times. The chain carries TRBV6-6 and TRBJ2-7, with TRBD1 matching 9 bases. CDR3 size: 14 residues. The germline gives CDR1 MNHNY, CDR2 SVGAGI (reference sequence). The V and J ends lost 3 bases and 5 bases, in that order; junction bases with no gene match: 5. The CDR3 DNA reads as TGTGCCAGCAGTTATGACAGGGGGTCCCACGAGCAGTACTTC. As protein: CASSYDRGSHEQYF.

Comments on this clonotype: An end of the junction does not agree with germline; a read error may underlie this. The chain couples TRBV2 to TRBJ2-7; possibly TRBD1 for D (6 bases). Germline CDR1 is SNHLY and CDR2 is FYNNEI. CDR3 length equals 14 residues. CDR3 protein: CASTNRDEESEHYF. The DNA of the CDR3 is TGTGCCAGCACGAACAGGGACGAGGAGTCCGAGCACTACTTC.

This clonotype was seen ten or more times. The rearrangement uses TRBV6-5 and TRBJ2-1; D possibly uses TRBD1 or TRBD2 (5 bases each). Trimming pared 6 bases from V and 0 bases from J, leaving 18 bases between. This CDR3 is 17 amino acids long. Germline V gives CDR1 MNHEY, CDR2 SVGAGI. The DNA of the CDR3 is TGTGCCAGCAGCCTCGGCCTCAGGGAGAGCTCCTACAATGAGCAGTTCTTC. As protein: CASSLGLRESSYNEQFF.

This clonotype has only a few counts. This sequence joins TRBV10-3 and TRBJ1-2, with a weak D call TRBD1 (6 bases). Trimming took off 1 base at V and 1 base at J, with 10 bases between the two ends. From germline, CDR1 is ENHRY and CDR2 SYGVKD. The CDR3 extends over 15 amino acids. The CDR3 loop is CAISEYRDINYGYTF. CDR3 in DNA: TGTGCCATCAGTGAGTACCGGGACATTAACTATGGCTACACCTTC.

The chain employs TRBV10-3 and TRBJ2-3; possibly TRBD1 or TRBD2 for D (5 bases each). The CDR3 length is 15 residues. Germline V lookup: CDR1 ENHRY, CDR2 SYGVKD. V shed 7 bases and J shed 0 bases, with 14 bases lying between them. CDR3 residues: CAIKRMGPSTDTQYF. CDR3 nucleotides: TGTGCCATCAAACGAATGGGACCGAGCACAGATACGCAGTATTTT.

In this sample, this clonotype turned up many times. The V and J genes are TRBV2 and TRBJ1-1; 8 nucleotides match TRBD1. Trimming removed 3 bases from V and 4 bases from J; junction bases left unmatched: 4. Germline CDR1 is SNHLY and CDR2 is FYNNEI. The CDR3 loop spans 14 amino acids. CDR3: CASSDPTGGTEAFF. CDR3 DNA sequence: TGTGCCAGCAGTGACCCCACAGGGGGCACTGAAGCTTTCTTT.

This chain joins TRBV20-1 and TRBJ1-1; D may be TRBD1 (5 bases). Germline CDR1 reads DFQATT; CDR2 reads SNEGSKA (reference sequence). The CDR3 loop spans 13 amino acids. Trimming pared 3 bases from V and 9 bases from J, leaving 17 bases between. The CDR3 coding sequence is TGCAGTGCTAGGGACACCTATGAGAGCAAAGCTTTCTTT. This translates into CSARDTYESKAFF.